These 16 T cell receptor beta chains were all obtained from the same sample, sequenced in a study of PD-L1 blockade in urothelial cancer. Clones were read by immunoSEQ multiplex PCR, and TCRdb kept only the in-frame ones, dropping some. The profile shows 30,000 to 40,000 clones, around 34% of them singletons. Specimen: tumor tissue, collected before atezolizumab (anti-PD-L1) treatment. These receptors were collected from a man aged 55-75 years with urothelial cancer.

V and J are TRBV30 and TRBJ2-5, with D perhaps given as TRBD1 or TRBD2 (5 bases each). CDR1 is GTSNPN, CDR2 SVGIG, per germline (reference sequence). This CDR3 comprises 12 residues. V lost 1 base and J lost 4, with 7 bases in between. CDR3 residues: CAWSDGGETQYF. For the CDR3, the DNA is TGTGCCTGGAGTGATGGGGGAGAGACCCAGTACTTC.

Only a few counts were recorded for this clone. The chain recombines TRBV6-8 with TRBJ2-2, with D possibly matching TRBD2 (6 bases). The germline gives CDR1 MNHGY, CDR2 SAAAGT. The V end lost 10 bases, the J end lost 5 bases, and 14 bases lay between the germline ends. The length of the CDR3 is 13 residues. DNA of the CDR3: TGTGCCATCAGGCGGGACGCAACCGGGGAGCTGTTTTTT. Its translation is CAIRRDATGELFF.

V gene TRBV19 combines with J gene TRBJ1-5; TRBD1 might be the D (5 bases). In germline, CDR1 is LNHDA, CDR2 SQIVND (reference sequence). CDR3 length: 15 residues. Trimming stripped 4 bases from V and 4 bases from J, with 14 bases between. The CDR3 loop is CASSTQDSSNQPQHF. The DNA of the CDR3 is TGTGCCAGTAGTACCCAAGACAGCTCTAATCAGCCCCAGCATTTT.

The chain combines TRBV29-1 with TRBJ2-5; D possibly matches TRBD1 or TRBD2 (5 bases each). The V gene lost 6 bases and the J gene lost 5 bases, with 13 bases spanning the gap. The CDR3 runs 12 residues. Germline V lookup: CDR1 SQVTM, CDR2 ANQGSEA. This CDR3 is CSVTPGRETQYF. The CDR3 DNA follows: TGCAGCGTGACCCCGGGACGGGAGACCCAGTACTTC. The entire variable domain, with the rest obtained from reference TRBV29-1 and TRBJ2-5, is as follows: SAVISQKPSRDICQRGTSLTIQCQVDSQVTMMFWYRQQPGQSLTLIATANQGSEATYESGFVIDKFPISRPNLTFSTLTVSNMSPEDSSIYLCSVTPGRETQYFGPGTRLLVL.

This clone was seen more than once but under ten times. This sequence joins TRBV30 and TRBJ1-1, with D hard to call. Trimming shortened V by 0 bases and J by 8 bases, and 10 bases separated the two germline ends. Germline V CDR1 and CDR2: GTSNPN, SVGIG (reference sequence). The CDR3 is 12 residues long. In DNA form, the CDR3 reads TGTGCCTGGAGTGTAATTGGGTTCGAAGCTTTCTTT. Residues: CAWSVIGFEAFF.

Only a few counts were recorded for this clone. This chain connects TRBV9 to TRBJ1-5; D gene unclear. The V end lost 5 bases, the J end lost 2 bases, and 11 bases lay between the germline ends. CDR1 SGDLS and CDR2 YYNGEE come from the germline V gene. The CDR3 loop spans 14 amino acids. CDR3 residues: CASSEKGGNQPQHF. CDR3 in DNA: TGTGCCAGCAGTGAGAAAGGAGGCAATCAGCCCCAGCATTTT.

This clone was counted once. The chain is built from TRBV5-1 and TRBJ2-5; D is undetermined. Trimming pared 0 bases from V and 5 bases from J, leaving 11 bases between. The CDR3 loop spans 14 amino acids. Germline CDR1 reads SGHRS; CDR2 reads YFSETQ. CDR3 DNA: TGCGCCAGCAGCTTGGCCGACCTGGGGGAGACCCAGTACTTC. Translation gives CASSLADLGETQYF.

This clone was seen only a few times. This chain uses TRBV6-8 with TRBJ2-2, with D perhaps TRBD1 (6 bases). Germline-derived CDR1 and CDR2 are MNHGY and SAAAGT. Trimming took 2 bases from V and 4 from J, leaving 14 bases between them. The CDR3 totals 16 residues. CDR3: CASSYPTGYGTGELFF. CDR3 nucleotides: TGTGCCAGCAGTTACCCCACAGGGTACGGCACCGGGGAGCTGTTTTTT.

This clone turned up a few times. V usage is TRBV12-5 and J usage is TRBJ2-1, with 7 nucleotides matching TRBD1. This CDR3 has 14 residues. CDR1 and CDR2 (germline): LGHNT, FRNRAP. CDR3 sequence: CASIPGGSYNEQFF. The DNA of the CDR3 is TGTGCCAGCATACCAGGGGGATCTTACAATGAGCAGTTCTTC.

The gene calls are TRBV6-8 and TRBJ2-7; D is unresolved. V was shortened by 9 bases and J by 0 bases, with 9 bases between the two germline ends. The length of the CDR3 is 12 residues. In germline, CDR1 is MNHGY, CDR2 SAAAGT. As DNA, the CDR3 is TGTGCCAGTCAGTCAGCCTCCTACGAGCAGTACTTC. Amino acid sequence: CASQSASYEQYF.

The CDR3 is CASMASGRLSNTEAFF. The CDR3 DNA reads TGTGCCAGTATGGCCTCTGGTCGGTTGAGTAACACTGAAGCTTTCTTT. V is TRBV19 and J is TRBJ1-1; no clear D. Per germline, CDR1 LNHDA and CDR2 SQIVND (reference sequence). V shed 7 bases and J shed 2 bases, with 20 bases lying between them. The CDR3 has 16 residues.

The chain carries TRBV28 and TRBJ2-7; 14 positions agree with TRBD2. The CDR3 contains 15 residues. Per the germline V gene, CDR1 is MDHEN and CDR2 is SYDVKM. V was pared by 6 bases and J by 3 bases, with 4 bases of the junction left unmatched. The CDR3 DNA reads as TGTGCCAGCAGGGGGACTAGCGGGAGTGTCTACGAGCAGTACTTC. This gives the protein CASRGTSGSVYEQYF.

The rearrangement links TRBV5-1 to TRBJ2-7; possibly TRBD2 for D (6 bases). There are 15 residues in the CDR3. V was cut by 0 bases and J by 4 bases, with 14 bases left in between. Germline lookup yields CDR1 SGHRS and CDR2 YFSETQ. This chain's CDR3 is CASSLDAGTSYEQYF. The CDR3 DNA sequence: TGCGCCAGCAGCTTGGACGCAGGGACTTCGTACGAGCAGTACTTC.

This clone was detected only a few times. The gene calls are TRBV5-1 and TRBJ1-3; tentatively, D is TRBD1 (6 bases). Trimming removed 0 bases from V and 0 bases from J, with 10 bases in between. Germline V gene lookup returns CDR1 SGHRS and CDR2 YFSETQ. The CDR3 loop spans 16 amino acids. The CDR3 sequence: CASSLDREGSGNTIYF. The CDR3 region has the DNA TGCGCCAGCAGCTTGGACAGGGAGGGCTCTGGAAACACCATATATTTT.

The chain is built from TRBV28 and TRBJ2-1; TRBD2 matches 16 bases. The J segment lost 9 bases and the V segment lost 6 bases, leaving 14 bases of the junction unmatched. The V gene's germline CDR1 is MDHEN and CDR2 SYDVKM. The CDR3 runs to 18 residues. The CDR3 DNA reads TGTGCCAGCAGCCAATCCGGGACTAGCGGGAGGGCCGGGGGTGAGCAGTTCTTC. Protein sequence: CASSQSGTSGRAGGEQFF.

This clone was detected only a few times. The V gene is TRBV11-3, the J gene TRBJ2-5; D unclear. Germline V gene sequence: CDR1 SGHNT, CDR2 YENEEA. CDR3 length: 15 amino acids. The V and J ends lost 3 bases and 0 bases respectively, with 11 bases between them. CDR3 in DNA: TGTGCCAGCAGCTTGCGCCGCGTAAACCAAGAGACCCAGTACTTC. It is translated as CASSLRRVNQETQYF.